This T cell receptor (beta chain) was retrieved from a study of blood T cell repertoires in COVID-19. Across the study: T cells, B-cell-depleted T cells, or PBMCs supplied cDNA or gDNA.

Per the authors' pipeline: The assay estimated nucleated cells by amplifying reference gene primers. TCRdb's table, derived via immunoSEQ multiplex PCR, lists solely in-frame clones and lacks some. V and J calls and clone size are copied from that table; D and trimming were computed from the DNA. The sample carries about 160,000 clones, 80% to 90% recorded once. J was trimmed by 5 bases and V by 3 bases; bases with no gene match: 4. The CDR3 contains 15 residues. Germline V CDR1 and CDR2: GTSNPN, SVGIG (reference sequence). The Seattle site enrolled patients during active infection and followed them longitudinally. This clone was seen just once.

The TCR originated in a woman aged 45-65 years with COVID-19, enrolled during active disease. The chain has TRBV30 and TRBJ1-6; 10 bases align to TRBD1. The sequenced sample consisted of peripheral blood. CDR3 in DNA: TGTGCCTGGAGCGCGGGGACAGGGGATAATTCACCCCTCCACTTT. It codes for CAWSAGTGDNSPLHF.